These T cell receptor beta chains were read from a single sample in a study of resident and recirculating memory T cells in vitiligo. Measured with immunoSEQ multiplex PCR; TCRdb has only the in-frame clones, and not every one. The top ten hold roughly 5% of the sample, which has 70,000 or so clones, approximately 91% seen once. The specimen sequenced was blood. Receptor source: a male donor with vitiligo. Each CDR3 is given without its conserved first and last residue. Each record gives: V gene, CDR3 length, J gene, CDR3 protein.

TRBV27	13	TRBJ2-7	ASRTTGFILYEQY
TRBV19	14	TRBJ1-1	ASSMAGTAMNTEAF
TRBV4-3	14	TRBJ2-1	ASSQESAGGYNEQF
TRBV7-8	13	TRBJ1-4	ASSLRQGPIEKLF
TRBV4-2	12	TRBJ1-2	ASSSDRGGGGYT
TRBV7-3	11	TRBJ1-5	VSSSGFNQPQH
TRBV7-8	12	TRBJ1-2	ASSEQGAGGGYT
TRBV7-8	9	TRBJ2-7	ASSSQYEQY
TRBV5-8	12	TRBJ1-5	ASSLVGQNQPQH
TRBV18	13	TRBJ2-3	ASSPSTEAADTQY
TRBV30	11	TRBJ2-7	AGRGQGLGEQY
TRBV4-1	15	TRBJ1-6	ASSQDALQGSDSPLH
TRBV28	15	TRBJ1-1	ASSIRQGLLMNTEAF
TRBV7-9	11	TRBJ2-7	ASSLDSTYEQY
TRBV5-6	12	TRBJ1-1	ASSSGTGEAEAF
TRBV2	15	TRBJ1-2	ASSDPGQGAHNYGYT
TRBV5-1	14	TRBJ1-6	ASSLGAGGNNSPLH
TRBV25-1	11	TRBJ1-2	ASSEIGRDGYT
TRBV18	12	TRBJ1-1	ASSPPGGNTEAF
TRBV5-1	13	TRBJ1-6	ASSLESRINSPLH
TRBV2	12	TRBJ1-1	ASSRRGITTEAF
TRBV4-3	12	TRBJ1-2	ASSRRQGTRGYT
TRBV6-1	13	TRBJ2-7	ASSAVQGASREQY
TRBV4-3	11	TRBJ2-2	ASSQDRTGELF
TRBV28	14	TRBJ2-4	ASRGGQGVMKNIQY
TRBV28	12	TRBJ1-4	ASSLGGREEKLF
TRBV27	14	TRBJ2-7	ASSLPPRDSSYEQY
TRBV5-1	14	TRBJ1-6	ASSLDGQGASSPLH
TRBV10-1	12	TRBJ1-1	ASSMGEDGTEAF